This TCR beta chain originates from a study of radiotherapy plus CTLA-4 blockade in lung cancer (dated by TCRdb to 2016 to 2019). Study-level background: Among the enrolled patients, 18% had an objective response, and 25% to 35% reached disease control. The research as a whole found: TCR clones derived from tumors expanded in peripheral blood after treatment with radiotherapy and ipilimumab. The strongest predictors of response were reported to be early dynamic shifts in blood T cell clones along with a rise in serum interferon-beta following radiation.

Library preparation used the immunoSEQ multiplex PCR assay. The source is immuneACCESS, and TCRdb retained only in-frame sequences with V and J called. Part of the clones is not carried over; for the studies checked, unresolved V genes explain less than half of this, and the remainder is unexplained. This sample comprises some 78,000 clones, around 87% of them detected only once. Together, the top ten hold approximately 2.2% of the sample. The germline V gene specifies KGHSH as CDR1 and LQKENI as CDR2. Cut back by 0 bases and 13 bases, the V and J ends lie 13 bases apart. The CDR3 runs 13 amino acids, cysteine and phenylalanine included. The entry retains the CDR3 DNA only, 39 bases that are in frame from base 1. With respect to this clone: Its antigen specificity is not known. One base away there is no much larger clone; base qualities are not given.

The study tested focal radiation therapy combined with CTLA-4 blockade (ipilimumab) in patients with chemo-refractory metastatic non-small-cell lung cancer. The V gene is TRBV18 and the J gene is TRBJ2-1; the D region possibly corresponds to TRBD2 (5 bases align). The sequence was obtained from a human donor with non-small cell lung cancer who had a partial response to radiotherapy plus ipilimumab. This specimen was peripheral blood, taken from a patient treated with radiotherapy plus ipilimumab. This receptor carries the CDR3 CASSPPLAFSQFF. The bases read TGTGCCAGCTCACCACCTCTAGCCTTCTCTCAGTTCTTC.